These 13 T cell receptor beta chains share one sample of origin, sequenced in a study of CD8 T cells in ankylosing spondylitis. The study, taken as a whole, reports: Blood from ankylosing spondylitis patients appeared to carry a characteristic roughly 8-variant TCR beta motif.

TCRdb redid the calling of the 5' RACE reads with MiXCR, one entry per CDR3 protein. The sample carries about 330,000 distinct CDR3 sequences, approximately 8.2% recorded once. These receptors lack a known antigen. Sequencing was carried out using blood, either unsorted or a sorted T cell fraction (not recorded which). These receptors were taken from a male donor with ankylosing spondylitis.

This chain uses TRBV20-1 with TRBJ2-7, with TRBD2 matching 11 bases. With V trimmed by 5 bases and J by 0 bases, 12 bases remained unmatched. Germline lookup yields CDR1 DFQATT and CDR2 SNEGSKA (reference sequence). The CDR3 has 17 amino acids. The CDR3 loop is CSARTSGGLFSSYEQYF. The CDR3 coding sequence is TGCAGTGCTCGTACTAGCGGGGGCCTCTTTAGCTCCTACGAGCAGTACTTC.

This clonotype was seen a few times. This chain connects TRBV6-5 to TRBJ2-7, with TRBD1 matching 8 bases. Germline assignment: CDR1 MNHEY and CDR2 SVGAGI. The CDR3 is 15 residues long. The ends lost 0 bases at V and 2 bases at J; junction bases unmatched: 3. CDR3 in amino acids: CASSYSVTGAYEQYF. For the CDR3, the DNA is TGTGCCAGCAGTTACTCAGTGACAGGGGCCTACGAGCAGTACTTC.

J is TRBJ2-7 and V is TRBV19, with 7 bases that match TRBD2. Germline V gives CDR1 LNHDA, CDR2 SQIVND (reference sequence). The V and J ends lost 6 bases and 2 bases, in that order; junction bases with no gene match: 10. CDR3 length: 15 amino acids. The CDR3 DNA reads as TGTGCCAGTAGCAAAGGGGCGGGAGCCCCCTACGAGCAGTACTTC. Translating gives CASSKGAGAPYEQYF.

This chain joins TRBV5-1 and TRBJ2-5; perhaps TRBD2 as D (6 bases). From germline, CDR1 is SGHRS and CDR2 YFSETQ. V was shortened by 2 bases and J by 1 base, with 15 bases between the two germline ends. This CDR3 spans 16 amino acids. The CDR3 coding sequence is TGCGCCAGCAGCTTCGGGTCTAGCGCTAGCCAAGAGACCCAGTACTTC. Residues: CASSFGSSASQETQYF.

The sample holds a few counts of this clonotype. The chain uses TRBV13 and TRBJ2-1; D remains unclear. This CDR3 is 14 amino acids long. V was shortened by 5 bases and J by 7 bases, with 15 bases between the two germline ends. CDR1 PRHDT and CDR2 FYEKMQ come from the germline V gene (reference sequence). CDR3 sequence: CASSTRSKTNEQFF. CDR3 bases: TGTGCCAGCAGCACCCGATCTAAAACTAATGAGCAGTTCTTC.

This clonotype was seen only a few times. V and J are TRBV4-2 and TRBJ2-7, with D uncertain. The CDR3 totals 16 residues. CDR1 and CDR2 (germline): LGHNA, YNFKEQ. V was clipped by 4 bases and J by 1 base, with 17 bases between them. The DNA for the CDR3 is TGTGCCAGCAGCCGCCACGGGCAGGACGGATCCTACGAGCAGTACTTC. It codes for CASSRHGQDGSYEQYF.

The chain recombines TRBV5-1 with TRBJ2-3; D is perhaps TRBD2 (7 bases). Trimming took off 7 bases at V and 1 base at J, with 13 bases between the two ends. CDR1 and CDR2 (germline): SGHRS, YFSETQ. The CDR3 is made up of 14 amino acids. The CDR3: CASLEGGGTDTQYF. DNA for the CDR3: TGCGCCAGCCTCGAAGGGGGGGGCACAGATACGCAGTATTTT.

This chain links TRBV20-1 with TRBJ1-1; D is possibly TRBD1 (5 bases). Germline V CDR1 and CDR2: DFQATT, SNEGSKA (reference sequence). Between the trimmed V and J ends, which lost 5 bases and 7 bases, there was a span of 11 bases. The CDR3 is made up of 11 amino acids. The CDR3 nucleotides are TGCAGTGCTTACGGGACTCATGAAGCTTTCTTT. It specifies CSAYGTHEAFF.

This clonotype was picked up a small number of times. This sequence joins TRBV20-1 and TRBJ1-5; tentative D call: TRBD1 (5 bases). The germline V and J ends were trimmed by 3 bases and 2 bases, with 20 bases remaining between them. The CDR3 spans 17 residues. Germline V CDR1 and CDR2: DFQATT, SNEGSKA (reference sequence). The CDR3 loop reads CSASSPGAGRGNQPQHF. In nucleotides, the CDR3 is TGCAGTGCTAGCAGCCCTGGGGCCGGTCGAGGCAATCAGCCCCAGCATTTT.

This clonotype was picked up many times. The V gene is TRBV2, the J gene TRBJ2-1; unclear D gene. V dropped 1 base and J dropped 12 bases, with 19 bases sitting between them. This CDR3 region has 15 residues. Germline V CDR1 and CDR2: SNHLY, FYNNEI. CDR3 in amino acids: CASSEGIGPQWGQFF. In DNA, the CDR3 is TGTGCCAGCAGTGAAGGGATAGGCCCCCAATGGGGGCAGTTCTTC.

This clonotype was detected only a few times. This chain connects TRBV7-9 to TRBJ2-7; the match to TRBD2 covers 7 bases. V lost 0 bases and J lost 6; bases outside the gene matches: 8. This CDR3 has 15 amino acids. Germline V gene lookup returns CDR1 SEHNR and CDR2 FQNEAQ (reference sequence). CDR3 in DNA: TGTGCCAGCAGCTTAGCGGGGGGGATCGCCGCCGAGCAGTACTTC. It specifies CASSLAGGIAAEQYF. The full variable domain, with the rest looked up from reference TRBV7-9 and TRBJ2-7, is DTGVSQNPRHKITKRGQNVTFRCDPISEHNRLYWYRQTLGQGPEFLTYFQNEAQLEKSRLLSDRFSAERPKGSFSTLEIQRTEQGDSAMYLCASSLAGGIAAEQYFGPGTRLTVT.

The chain uses TRBV15 and TRBJ1-4; D is unclear. The V gene's germline CDR1 is LNHNV and CDR2 YYDKDF (reference sequence). The ends were cut back, 0 bases at V and 7 bases at J, with 9 bases in the middle. The CDR3 runs 14 residues. The CDR3 here is CATSRDRAAEKLFF. The CDR3 DNA is TGTGCCACCAGCAGAGATCGGGCGGCTGAAAAACTGTTTTTT.

This clonotype was detected only a few times. The J gene is TRBJ2-5, the V gene TRBV7-2, with 7 positions matching TRBD1. The CDR3 runs 14 residues. Germline CDR1 SGHTA, CDR2 FQGNSA. Trimming cost V 5 bases and J 8 bases; bases outside gene matches: 11. The CDR3 DNA follows: TGTGCCAGCAGCCGGGACAGCGCACCCGGCACCCAGTACTTC. Encoded protein: CASSRDSAPGTQYF.